This passage covers 18 T cell receptor beta chains from one sample sequenced in a study of T cells after yellow fever vaccination. MiXCR, applied by TCRdb to the 5' RACE reads, yields one record per CDR3 protein. The sample lists about 210,000 distinct CDR3 sequences, approximately 3% occurring once. The sample was CD4+ T cells sorted from PBMCs, taken 10 days after the yellow fever booster vaccination. These receptors were collected from a man in his late teens or twenties who received the YFV17D yellow fever vaccine.

The chain links TRBV7-6 to TRBJ2-1; 16 bases are shared with TRBD2. The CDR3 totals 16 residues. Trimming removed 5 bases from V and 12 bases from J; junction bases left unmatched: 10. Germline values: CDR1 SGHVS, CDR2 FNYEAQ. CDR3 sequence reads: CASSRGTSGGALSQFF. CDR3 bases: TGTGCCAGCAGCCGGGGGACTAGCGGGGGGGCCCTATCGCAGTTCTTC.

Many counts were recorded for this clonotype. The chain joins TRBV27 to TRBJ2-7; either TRBD1 or TRBD2 may supply D (5 bases each). CDR1 and CDR2 (germline): MNHEY, SMNVEV (reference sequence). V was trimmed by 5 bases and J by 3 bases, leaving 11 bases between them. The CDR3 extends over 13 amino acids. The CDR3 DNA reads as TGTGCCAGCAGTGGGACGGCGAACTACGAGCAGTACTTC. Its translation is CASSGTANYEQYF.

This clonotype has ten or more counts. The chain is built from TRBV5-1 and TRBJ2-5; D is unresolved. Germline V lookup: CDR1 SGHRS, CDR2 YFSETQ. This CDR3 spans 14 amino acids. Trimming pared 0 bases from V and 0 bases from J, leaving 6 bases between. The chain's CDR3 is CASSLAGYQETQYF. In nucleotides, the CDR3 is TGCGCCAGCAGCTTGGCTGGATACCAAGAGACCCAGTACTTC.

This clonotype was counted many times. The genes are TRBV25-1 and TRBJ2-7; 8 bases are shared with TRBD2. Germline CDR1 is MGHDK and CDR2 is SYGVNS. V dropped 6 bases and J dropped 5; count of bases not matched to a gene: 9. The CDR3 loop spans 14 amino acids. As DNA, the CDR3 is TGTGCCAGCAGGCCGCTAGGACTAGCTAACGAGCAGTACGTC. Encoded protein: CASRPLGLANEQYV.

The sample holds many counts of this clonotype. The chain has TRBV5-1 and TRBJ1-6; tentative D call: TRBD1 (5 bases). CDR3 length equals 14 residues. Trimming took off 5 bases at V and 11 bases at J, with 17 bases between the two ends. Germline CDR1 is SGHRS and CDR2 is YFSETQ. The CDR3 region has the DNA TGCGCCAGCAGGTCCCGGGACCCCCGGACACCCCTCCACTTT. Protein product: CASRSRDPRTPLHF.

This clonotype was observed many times. The chain has TRBV5-4 and TRBJ2-7, with D perhaps TRBD1 or TRBD2 (5 bases each). Germline CDR1 SGHNT, CDR2 YYREEE (reference sequence). The CDR3 runs 15 residues. Trimming took off 3 bases at V and 0 bases at J, with 13 bases between the two ends. DNA of the CDR3: TGTGCCAGCAGCTCCCGGGACGGATCCTCCTACGAGCAGTACTTC. Amino acids: CASSSRDGSSYEQYF.

This clonotype appeared a few times. The chain links TRBV7-2 to TRBJ1-2; D uncertain. This CDR3 has 13 residues. Germline CDR1 reads SGHTA; CDR2 reads FQGNSA. The ends were cut back, 1 base at V and 8 bases at J, with 11 bases in the middle. CDR3 nucleotides: TGTGCCAGCAGCTTAGGGGTATCCCGGGGCTACACCTTC. This translates into CASSLGVSRGYTF.

In this sample, this clonotype turned up many times. This chain joins TRBV6-6 and TRBJ2-7, with D tentatively TRBD2 (5 bases). V lost 5 bases and J lost 0, with 11 bases in between. Germline lookup yields CDR1 MNHNY and CDR2 SVGAGI (reference sequence). This CDR3 is built from 14 residues. The CDR3 protein is CASSPRGDSYEQYF. The CDR3 bases are TGTGCCAGCAGTCCCCGGGGAGACTCCTACGAGCAGTACTTC.

This clonotype was observed at least ten times. V usage is TRBV7-3 and J usage is TRBJ2-5; tentatively, D is TRBD1 or TRBD2 (5 bases each). CDR3 length: 19 amino acids. Germline CDR1 and CDR2: SGHTA and FQGTGA. Deletions cut 4 bases from V and 2 bases from J, with 26 bases between. The CDR3 spells CASSSKSGGGTGWQETQYF. In nucleotides, the CDR3 is TGTGCCAGCAGCTCAAAATCCGGTGGGGGAACGGGTTGGCAAGAGACCCAGTACTTC. Full variable domain (missing parts from reference TRBV7-3 and TRBJ2-5): GAGVSQTPSNKVTEKGKYVELRCDPISGHTALYWYRQSLGQGPEFLIYFQGTGAADDSGLPNDRFFAVRPEGSVSTLKIQRTERGDSAVYLCASSSKSGGGTGWQETQYFGPGTRLLVL.

This clonotype was found many times. CDR3 protein: CASSLSIHSYNEQFF. CDR3 nucleotides: TGCGCCAGCAGCTTGTCTATTCACTCCTACAATGAGCAGTTCTTC. The chain couples TRBV5-1 to TRBJ2-1, with D unresolved. V shed 1 base and J shed 0 bases, with 8 bases lying between them. Germline V gene lookup returns CDR1 SGHRS and CDR2 YFSETQ. This CDR3 is built from 15 residues.

This clonotype has only a few counts. The J gene is TRBJ2-1, the V gene TRBV28; D might be TRBD1 (6 bases). V lost 5 bases, J lost 0 bases, and 14 bases lay in between. From germline, CDR1 is MDHEN and CDR2 SYDVKM. The CDR3 runs 16 residues. The CDR3 region has the DNA TGTGCCAGCAGTGTTGGGGGCTTCAACTCCTACAATGAGCAGTTCTTC. Its protein is CASSVGGFNSYNEQFF.

J is TRBJ1-3 and V is TRBV19, with 7 bases aligning to TRBD1. Germline V CDR1 and CDR2: LNHDA, SQIVND (reference sequence). This CDR3 is 16 amino acids long. With 7 bases clipped from V and 2 bases from J, the junction kept 11 bases outside the gene matches. The CDR3 sequence is CASKKSTGEAGNTIYF. In DNA, the CDR3 is TGTGCCAGTAAAAAATCAACAGGGGAAGCTGGAAACACCATATATTTT.

There are a few counts of this clonotype. The chain couples TRBV12-3 or TRBV12-4 to TRBJ1-4; perhaps TRBD1 as D (5 bases). Trimming took off 5 bases at V and 6 bases at J, with 16 bases between the two ends. CDR3 size: 15 residues. The CDR3 region is CASSIRDTGHEKLFF. The CDR3 DNA sequence: TGTGCCAGCAGTATCCGAGATACAGGACATGAAAAACTGTTTTTT.

This clonotype came up many times. This sequence joins TRBV9 and TRBJ2-3, with a tentative D call TRBD1 (5 bases). V lost 5 bases and J 1 base, leaving 11 bases between the germline ends. CDR3 length equals 14 residues. CDR1 is SGDLS and CDR2 is YYNGEE in the germline V gene. In nucleotides, the CDR3 is TGTGCCAGCAGAGGCCTACAGGGCACAGATACGCAGTATTTT. This encodes CASRGLQGTDTQYF.

This clonotype was seen repeatedly, ten times or more. This chain uses TRBV5-1 with TRBJ1-1; D uncertain. Trimming removed 5 bases from V and 0 bases from J, with 14 bases in between. The length of the CDR3 is 15 residues. Germline V gene sequence: CDR1 SGHRS, CDR2 YFSETQ. CDR3 sequence reads: CASRAELSMNTEAFF. DNA for the CDR3: TGCGCCAGCAGGGCGGAGCTATCTATGAACACTGAAGCTTTCTTT.

This clonotype was detected only a few times. The chain carries TRBV12-3 or TRBV12-4 and TRBJ1-3, with 7 bases that match TRBD1. This CDR3 region has 14 residues. The V and J ends lost 2 bases and 4 bases, in that order; junction bases with no gene match: 2. The CDR3, as DNA: TGTGCCAGCAGTTTAATGGACAGGGGAAACACCATATATTTT. Encoded protein: CASSLMDRGNTIYF.

This clonotype was seen at least ten times. The chain links TRBV7-8 to TRBJ2-4; a weak D match, TRBD2 (6 bases). V lost 5 bases and J lost 9, with 17 bases in between. CDR1 is SGHVS and CDR2 is FQNEAQ in the germline V gene. The CDR3 covers 14 residues. The CDR3 DNA sequence: TGTGCCAGCAGCCGACCACAGGACGGGGGCATTCAGTACTTC. The encoded protein is CASSRPQDGGIQYF. Variable domain in full (rest from reference TRBV7-8 and TRBJ2-4): GAGVSQSPRYKVAKRGQDVALRCDPISGHVSLFWYQQALGQGPEFLTYFQNEAQLDKSGLPSDRFFAERPEGSVSTLKIQRTQQEDSAVYLCASSRPQDGGIQYFGAGTRLSVL.

This clonotype was observed many times. The V gene is TRBV7-2, the J gene TRBJ2-5; D is unclear. Germline V gene lookup returns CDR1 SGHTA and CDR2 FQGNSA. The V end was cut by 6 bases, the J end by 1 base, with 6 bases between. CDR3 length equals 12 residues. CDR3 sequence reads: CASSLLQETQYF. The CDR3 DNA reads TGTGCCAGCAGTCTGCTCCAAGAGACCCAGTACTTC.